The entry below describes one T cell receptor (beta chain). Its antigen remains unidentified. V lost 2 bases and J 6 bases, leaving 12 bases between the germline ends. The germline V gene has CDR1 SGHNT and CDR2 YYREEE (reference sequence). The CDR3 totals 14 residues. This entry is derived from a study of beta chain features in type 1 diabetes. Study summary: Sorted cell examination encompassed roughly 110 million cells across all samples.

The sequenced template was cDNA made from the entire isolated RNA. Using immunoSEQ multiplex PCR, the repertoire was profiled, and TCRdb retains in-frame clones only, with some absent. The table records about 710,000 clones, around an eighth of them present only once. Study-wide points: PCR might pick shorter templates more often, in the same way for patients and controls. All four CD4+ subsets from Type 1 diabetes patients carried moderately but significantly shorter TCRB CDR3s.

The material sequenced was naive CD4+ T cells from blood. The sequence was obtained from a man between 18 and 29 years old with type 1 diabetes. The chain links TRBV5-4 to TRBJ2-4; TRBD1 might be the D (5 bases). The CDR3 DNA follows: TGTGCCAGCAGCTTACAGGATACCCTAAACATTCAGTACTTC. It specifies CASSLQDTLNIQYF.